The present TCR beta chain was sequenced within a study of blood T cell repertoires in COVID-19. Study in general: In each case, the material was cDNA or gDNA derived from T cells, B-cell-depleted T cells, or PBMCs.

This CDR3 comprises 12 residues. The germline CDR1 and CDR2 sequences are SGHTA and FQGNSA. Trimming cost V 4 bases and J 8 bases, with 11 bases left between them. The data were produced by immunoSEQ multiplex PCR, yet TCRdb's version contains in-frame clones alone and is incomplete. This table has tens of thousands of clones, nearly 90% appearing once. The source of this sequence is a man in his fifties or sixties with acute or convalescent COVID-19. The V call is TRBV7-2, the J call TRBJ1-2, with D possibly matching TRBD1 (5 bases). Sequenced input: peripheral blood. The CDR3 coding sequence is TGTGCCAGCAGCTCCCAGGGTCTAGGCTACACCTTC. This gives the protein CASSSQGLGYTF.